A selection of T cell receptor beta chains follows, all from one sample in a study of PD-1 blockade in classical Hodgkin lymphoma. Libraries were prepared by immunoSEQ multiplex PCR; TCRdb keeps only in-frame clonotypes and omits some of them. The sample carries approximately 9,000 clones, roughly 88% recorded once. The input for sequencing was CD4+ T cells from blood, taken before the fourth cycle of nivolumab. The source is a human donor with classical Hodgkin lymphoma. CDR3s include the opening cysteine and the closing phenylalanine or tryptophan. The order of the fields is clone size, J gene, CDR3 length, D gene, V gene, CDR3 DNA, CDR3 protein. A D gene is named only where the DNA matches it firmly. Not all rows give a size; the values are once, few, many and, for expanded clones, a class.

size: NA
J: TRBJ2-3
length: 18
D: TRBD2
V: TRBV5-1
DNA: TGCGCCAGCAGCGGGGGACTAGCGGGAGGAACTAGCACAGATACGCAGTATTTT
CDR3: CASSGGLAGGTSTDTQYF

size: once
J: TRBJ2-1
length: 14
D: TRBD2
V: TRBV5-1
DNA: TGCGCCAGCAGCAGGTCTAGCGGGGAAGATGAGCAGTTCTTC
CDR3: CASSRSSGEDEQFF

size: NA
J: TRBJ2-2
length: 15
D: NA
V: TRBV7-9
DNA: TGTGCCAGCAGCTTAGCACAGGGAGTTCTTAGGGAGCTGTTTTTT
CDR3: CASSLAQGVLRELFF

size: once
J: TRBJ2-3
length: 13
D: NA
V: TRBV29-1
DNA: TGCAGCGTTGGGGGGAAACGCACAGATACGCAGTATTTT
CDR3: CSVGGKRTDTQYF

size: NA
J: TRBJ1-1
length: 13
D: NA
V: TRBV19
DNA: TGTGCCAGTAGTCCTCACCAGGCTTCTGAAGCTTTCTTT
CDR3: CASSPHQASEAFF

size: NA
J: TRBJ2-3
length: 13
D: NA
V: TRBV11-3
DNA: TGTGCCAGCAGCTCCCCCGGACTCCTAACGCAGTATTTT
CDR3: CASSSPGLLTQYF

size: NA
J: TRBJ2-7
length: 15
D: NA
V: TRBV5-1
DNA: TGCGCCAGCAGCCAGCCCGGCAGGGTTGCGTACGAGCAGTACTTC
CDR3: CASSQPGRVAYEQYF

size: NA
J: TRBJ2-1
length: 16
D: TRBD2
V: TRBV28
DNA: TGTGCCAGCAGCTTACTAGCGGGACTCGTTTACAATGAGCAGTTCTTC
CDR3: CASSLLAGLVYNEQFF

size: NA
J: TRBJ2-3
length: 13
D: TRBD1
V: TRBV6-1
DNA: TGTGCCAGCACATGGGACAGAAAGGATACGCAGTATTTT
CDR3: CASTWDRKDTQYF

size: NA
J: TRBJ1-6
length: 13
D: NA
V: TRBV7-3
DNA: TGTGCCAGCAGCTTAAAAGGGAAGGCACCCCTCCACTTT
CDR3: CASSLKGKAPLHF

size: NA
J: TRBJ2-1
length: 18
D: TRBD2
V: TRBV30
DNA: TGTGCCTGGAGTGTAGGACTAGTCTCCCGACAATTCGGGAATGAGCAGTTCTTC
CDR3: CAWSVGLVSRQFGNEQFF

size: once
J: TRBJ2-7
length: 13
D: NA
V: TRBV4-2
DNA: TGTGCCAGCAGCCAAGAAGTTACCTACGAGCAGTACTTC
CDR3: CASSQEVTYEQYF

size: NA
J: TRBJ2-7
length: 14
D: TRBD1
V: TRBV7-9
DNA: TGTGCCAGCAGCACCGGGACAGGGAACTACGAGCAGTACTTC
CDR3: CASSTGTGNYEQYF

size: NA
J: TRBJ2-7
length: 16
D: NA
V: TRBV11-2
DNA: TGTGCCAGCAGTTTGGAGCTGTCTCTTTCTCTCCACGAGCAGTACTTC
CDR3: CASSLELSLSLHEQYF

size: NA
J: TRBJ1-3
length: 14
D: NA
V: TRBV6-1
DNA: TGTGCCAGCAGCTTACAGGGAACTGGAAACACCATATATTTT
CDR3: CASSLQGTGNTIYF

size: once
J: TRBJ2-2
length: 14
D: TRBD2
V: TRBV27
DNA: TGTGCCAGCCGTCGGGACTATAACACCGGGGAGCTGTTTTTT
CDR3: CASRRDYNTGELFF

size: NA
J: TRBJ1-1
length: 15
D: TRBD1
V: TRBV7-2
DNA: TGTGCCAGCAGCACTGGGACAGCTGGATTCTCTGAAGCTTTCTTT
CDR3: CASSTGTAGFSEAFF

size: NA
J: TRBJ2-2
length: 14
D: NA
V: TRBV9
DNA: TGTGCCAGCAGAGACTCCGCGAACACCGGGGAGCTGTTTTTT
CDR3: CASRDSANTGELFF

size: NA
J: TRBJ1-1
length: 11
D: NA
V: TRBV20-1
DNA: TGCAGTGCTAAGGCAGGAGATGAAGCTTTCTTT
CDR3: CSAKAGDEAFF

size: NA
J: TRBJ1-1
length: 15
D: NA
V: TRBV6-5
DNA: TGTGCCAGCAGTTCGACAGGCCTCATGAACACTGAAGCTTTCTTT
CDR3: CASSSTGLMNTEAFF

size: NA
J: TRBJ2-2
length: 15
D: NA
V: TRBV4-3
DNA: TGCGCCAGCAGCCAAGATCAAAGGGTCACCGGGGAGCTGTTTTTT
CDR3: CASSQDQRVTGELFF

size: NA
J: TRBJ2-7
length: 14
D: TRBD2
V: TRBV10-3
DNA: TGTGCCATCAGAGGTGGGCGGGAGGGTTACGAGCAGTACTTC
CDR3: CAIRGGREGYEQYF

size: NA
J: TRBJ1-1
length: 14
D: NA
V: TRBV9
DNA: TGTGCCAGCAGTGAAGGGTGGCTGAACACTGAAGCTTTCTTT
CDR3: CASSEGWLNTEAFF

size: NA
J: TRBJ2-5
length: 11
D: NA
V: TRBV5-6
DNA: TGTGCCAGCAGCTTGCAAGAGACCCAGTACTTC
CDR3: CASSLQETQYF

size: NA
J: TRBJ2-1
length: 15
D: TRBD1
V: TRBV7-3
DNA: TGTGCCAGCAGCTTTACAGGGGACCCCTACAATGAGCAGTTCTTC
CDR3: CASSFTGDPYNEQFF

size: NA
J: TRBJ1-5
length: 15
D: NA
V: TRBV7-2
DNA: TGTGCCAGCAGCTTTTCCCATTCTAGCAATCAGCCCCAGCATTTT
CDR3: CASSFSHSSNQPQHF

size: few
J: TRBJ1-5
length: 12
D: NA
V: TRBV29-1
DNA: TGCAGCGTTGCGTCCAACAATCAGCCCCAGCATTTT
CDR3: CSVASNNQPQHF

size: few
J: TRBJ1-1
length: 10
D: NA
V: TRBV2
DNA: TGTGCCAGCAGGTTAGGATTTGCTTTCTTT
CDR3: CASRLGFAFF

size: NA
J: TRBJ2-2
length: 15
D: TRBD1
V: TRBV7-7
DNA: TGTGCTAGCAGCGTCGACAGGGCAGTCACCGGGGAGCTGTTTTTT
CDR3: CASSVDRAVTGELFF

size: NA
J: TRBJ1-1
length: 13
D: NA
V: TRBV18
DNA: TGTGCCAGCTCACCAAAGATAGGGGGTGAAGCTTTCTTT
CDR3: CASSPKIGGEAFF

size: NA
J: TRBJ2-1
length: 15
D: NA
V: TRBV11-2
DNA: TGTGCCAGCAGCTTAGACCAGTGGGGGGCCCTTGAGCAGTTCTTC
CDR3: CASSLDQWGALEQFF

size: few
J: TRBJ2-1
length: 16
D: TRBD2
V: TRBV19
DNA: TGTGCCAGTGGGGTTCGGCTAGCGGGAGGGCCTTATGAGCAGTTCTTC
CDR3: CASGVRLAGGPYEQFF

size: few
J: TRBJ2-1
length: 13
D: TRBD2
V: TRBV2
DNA: TGTGCCAGCGGCGAGTTAGGGACTAGTGAGCAGTTCTTC
CDR3: CASGELGTSEQFF

size: NA
J: TRBJ2-3
length: 17
D: NA
V: TRBV1
DNA: TGCACCAGCAGAGTGGGACTAGCGGGAGGGAGCACAGATACGCAGTATTTT
CDR3: CTSRVGLAGGSTDTQYF

size: NA
J: TRBJ2-1
length: 12
D: NA
V: TRBV30
DNA: TGTGCCATGCGGGAACTCGTCAATGAGCAGTTCTTC
CDR3: CAMRELVNEQFF

size: NA
J: TRBJ1-2
length: 15
D: NA
V: TRBV10-3
DNA: TGTGCCATCAGTGAGAGTGACAGTGGGAACTATGGCTACACCTTC
CDR3: CAISESDSGNYGYTF

size: NA
J: TRBJ2-6
length: 15
D: NA
V: TRBV2
DNA: TGTGCCAGCAGTGTTCTCCCCTCTGGGGCCAACGTCCTGACTTTC
CDR3: CASSVLPSGANVLTF

size: NA
J: TRBJ1-1
length: 13
D: NA
V: TRBV9
DNA: TGTGCCAGCAGACAGGGAATGAACACTGAAGCTTTCTTT
CDR3: CASRQGMNTEAFF

size: NA
J: TRBJ2-1
length: 15
D: NA
V: TRBV2
DNA: TGTGCCAGCAGCCCCTCCCACGGGGGAGACAATGAGCAGTTCTTC
CDR3: CASSPSHGGDNEQFF

size: NA
J: TRBJ2-3
length: 15
D: NA
V: TRBV2
DNA: TGTGCCAGCAGTGTGGACGGGAAATACACAGATACGCAGTATTTT
CDR3: CASSVDGKYTDTQYF

size: NA
J: TRBJ1-2
length: 14
D: TRBD1
V: TRBV28
DNA: TGTGCCAGCAGTTCGCAGGGGGCAGACTATGGCTACACCTTC
CDR3: CASSSQGADYGYTF

size: NA
J: TRBJ1-5
length: 16
D: NA
V: TRBV7-8
DNA: TGTGCCAGCAGCTTGAAGCGGCCTTGGGGCAATCAGCCCCAGCATTTT
CDR3: CASSLKRPWGNQPQHF

size: NA
J: TRBJ2-1
length: 16
D: TRBD2
V: TRBV7-3
DNA: TGTGCCAGCAGCTTTCAACTAGCGGGAGGGCCTCATGAGCAGTTCTTC
CDR3: CASSFQLAGGPHEQFF

size: NA
J: TRBJ2-3
length: 13
D: TRBD1
V: TRBV18
DNA: TGTGCCAGCTCACTGCCCGACAGGGGAACGCAGTATTTT
CDR3: CASSLPDRGTQYF

size: NA
J: TRBJ2-7
length: 12
D: NA
V: TRBV29-1
DNA: TGCAGCGTTGTGGTAGGTGTTAACGAGCAGTACTTC
CDR3: CSVVVGVNEQYF

size: few
J: TRBJ2-7
length: 13
D: NA
V: TRBV5-6
DNA: TGTGCCAGCAGCTTGGAAAGGAGAATCGAGCAGTACTTC
CDR3: CASSLERRIEQYF

size: NA
J: TRBJ2-1
length: 15
D: TRBD2
V: TRBV6-5
DNA: TGTGCCAGCAGTTACAGGACTAGCGGGAGCTATGAGCAGTTCTTC
CDR3: CASSYRTSGSYEQFF

size: few
J: TRBJ1-6
length: 15
D: NA
V: TRBV5-1
DNA: TGCGCCAGCAGCTTGGAAGGGTCACTACCTTCACCCCTCCACTTT
CDR3: CASSLEGSLPSPLHF

size: NA
J: TRBJ2-1
length: 17
D: TRBD2
V: TRBV6-1
DNA: TGTGCCAGCAGTGAAAAGGGGGGACTAGTCTGGCACAATGAGCAGTTCTTC
CDR3: CASSEKGGLVWHNEQFF

size: few
J: TRBJ2-5
length: 16
D: NA
V: TRBV28
DNA: TGTGCCAGCAGTCTCCCGCTGGGGAGTATGCAAGAGACCCAGTACTTC
CDR3: CASSLPLGSMQETQYF

size: NA
J: TRBJ2-3
length: 14
D: NA
V: TRBV4-1
DNA: TGCGCCAGCAGCCAAGAAGGTAGCACAGATACGCAGTATTTT
CDR3: CASSQEGSTDTQYF

size: NA
J: TRBJ1-1
length: 14
D: NA
V: TRBV9
DNA: TGTGCCAGCAGCGGGAGAGGGGAGAACACTGAAGCTTTCTTT
CDR3: CASSGRGENTEAFF

size: NA
J: TRBJ2-7
length: 15
D: TRBD2
V: TRBV19
DNA: TGTGCCAGTAGTATAGGGACTAGCGGGAAATACGAGCAGTACTTC
CDR3: CASSIGTSGKYEQYF